This T cell receptor beta chain comes out of a study of a mutant IDH1 vaccine in newly diagnosed glioma. The data were produced by immunoSEQ multiplex PCR, yet TCRdb's version contains in-frame clones alone and is incomplete. The sample has tens of thousands of clones, roughly nine tenths seen once. The CDR3 extends over 15 amino acids. The V end was cut by 3 bases, the J end by 5 bases, with 16 bases between. Germline lookup yields CDR1 LGHNA and CDR2 YNFKEQ. Stated time point: week 11, during vaccination. It was 300 ug of mutant IDH1 20-mer peptide that made up each vaccine dose, given with topical imiquimod. Astrocytomas found in donors were new, WHO grade 3 or 4, IDH1-mutant and ATRX-lost. On this clone itself: The antigen is undetermined.

The source material was PBMCs, sampled from a glioma patient whose treatment included an IDH1 peptide vaccine. This chain connects TRBV4-2 to TRBJ1-1, with a possible D match to TRBD1 (6 bases). This receptor was identified in a man aged 50 or older with glioma. This chain's CDR3 is CASSQFRGRGTEAFF. CDR3 DNA: TGTGCCAGCAGCCAGTTCCGGGGGCGAGGGACTGAAGCTTTCTTT.